This T cell receptor beta chain is drawn from a study of T cell responses to AZD1222 COVID-19 vaccine (dated by TCRdb to the early 2020s). Some background on the complete study: A total of 230 to 250 trial participants underwent TCR sequencing, of whom about 210 had received two doses of AZD1222 and roughly 26 had received two doses of the MenACWY control vaccine. Trial participants were enrolled by age into subgroups of 18-55, 56-69 and 70-plus years, and roughly 150, 30 and 60 TCR-sequenced participants, respectively, were included in these subgroups. General conclusions and limits of the study: Participants were mostly white British and included more females than males, and it was suggested by the authors that clonal diversity may have been underestimated. After two AZD1222 doses, spike-specific TCR breadth and depth were significantly higher than at day 0 and than in MenACWY recipients. Nearly half of unique spike-specific TCRs reportedly recognized epitopes outside regions mutated in the B.1.351 and B.1.1.7 variants. In the small 56-69-year group, the increase in depth fell short of significance, most likely because of low power. The whole spike protein was spanned by vaccine-associated CD4 TCRs, and dominant responses were seen in regions 160-218 and 743-854. Conclusions about previously exposed vaccinees were limited because only six or seven AZD1222 recipients were SARS-CoV-2 seropositive at baseline. Because no samples from the day 14 peak response were available, repertoires could be characterized only after the peak T cell response.

In regard to this clone: It lacks a known antigen. No base qualities exist here, and no much larger clone lies one base off it.

The intended sense of this specimen's time point label: about 28 days (+/-7) after the second vaccine dose. AZD1222 recipients with second doses at about 4 weeks or about 12 weeks were pooled, because spike-specific TCR depth and breadth did not differ between schedules. The vaccinee samples were drawn from two UK trials, COV001 and COV002, one of which was a single-blind randomized controlled phase 2/3 trial testing AZD1222 (ChAdOx1 nCoV-19) in healthy adults. For TCRbeta chain sequencing, PBMC samples were collected from trial participants at day 0 and at day 28 after the second dose. V drops 7 bases and J drops 4 bases, leaving 16 bases in between. The CDR3 holds 14 amino acids from the cysteine to the phenylalanine. Kept here is only the CDR3 DNA, which spans 42 bases and is read in frame from base 1. CDR1 and CDR2, per the germline V gene, are SNHLY and FYNNEI. The CDR3 regions of human TCRbeta chains were analyzed by immunosequencing. Per the authors' processing: TCRs in the repertoires were compared against a reference library of SARS-CoV-2-specific TCRs that had been generated with the MIRA antigen-specificity platform. Breadth was defined as the fraction of unique TCRs that were SARS-CoV-2-associated. Depth was defined as the fraction of total T cells that were SARS-CoV-2-associated. Using the MIRA data, each spike-specific TCR was assigned both to the spike region to which the TCR was reactive and to a CD4 or CD8 class. Log10-transformed breadth and depth values were compared by one-way ANOVA with Sidak's multiple comparisons tests. Drawn from immuneACCESS, this table holds only the in-frame rearrangements with V and J called that TCRdb kept. Clones are partly lost; checked studies trace under half to an unresolved V gene and leave the rest unexplained. V and J calls and clone size are copied from that table; D and trimming were computed from the DNA. This sample has roughly 150,000 clones in its table, and approximately 89% of those were observed once. Around 1.2% of the sample goes to the ten largest clones.

Specimen: peripheral blood, collected 28 days after the second AZD1222 dose. The rearranged chain carries TRBV2 and TRBJ2-5; a tentative D call is TRBD2 (5 bases match). This sequence was found in an adult who received the AZD1222 COVID-19 vaccine. The CDR3 region has the sequence CASKTPSGSETQYF. The DNA reads as follows: TGTGCCAGCAAGACACCCTCGGGGTCAGAGACCCAGTACTTC.